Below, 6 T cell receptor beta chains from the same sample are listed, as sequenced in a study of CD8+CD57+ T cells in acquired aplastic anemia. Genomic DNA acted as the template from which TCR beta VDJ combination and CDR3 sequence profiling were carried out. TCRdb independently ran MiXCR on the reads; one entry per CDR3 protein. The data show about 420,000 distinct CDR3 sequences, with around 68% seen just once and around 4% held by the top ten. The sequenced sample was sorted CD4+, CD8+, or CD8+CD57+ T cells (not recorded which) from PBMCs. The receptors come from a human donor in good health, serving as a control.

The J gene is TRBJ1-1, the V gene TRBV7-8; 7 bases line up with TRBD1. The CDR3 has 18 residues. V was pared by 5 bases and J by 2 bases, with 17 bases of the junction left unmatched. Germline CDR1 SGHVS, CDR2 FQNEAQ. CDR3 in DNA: TGTGCCAGCAGCGGATACAGGGGTCAGCCCCAGCTTAACACTGAAGCTTTCTTT. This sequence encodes CASSGYRGQPQLNTEAFF.

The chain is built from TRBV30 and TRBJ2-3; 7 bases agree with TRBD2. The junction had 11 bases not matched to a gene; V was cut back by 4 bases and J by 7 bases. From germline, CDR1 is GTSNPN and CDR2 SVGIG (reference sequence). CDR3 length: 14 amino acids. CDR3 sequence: CAWKRAGSLNTQYF. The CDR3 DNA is TGTGCCTGGAAGAGAGCGGGGAGCCTCAATACGCAGTATTTT.

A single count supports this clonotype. This CDR3 reads CSVERGGEQPQHF. CDR3 in DNA: TGCAGTGTTGAAAGGGGGGGCGAACAGCCCCAGCATTTT. J is TRBJ1-5 and V is TRBV20-1, with a tentative D call TRBD1 (6 bases). The germline V gene encodes CDR1 DFQATT and CDR2 SNEGSKA (reference sequence). The CDR3 is 13 residues long. Trimming removed 7 bases from V and 7 bases from J, with 17 bases in between.

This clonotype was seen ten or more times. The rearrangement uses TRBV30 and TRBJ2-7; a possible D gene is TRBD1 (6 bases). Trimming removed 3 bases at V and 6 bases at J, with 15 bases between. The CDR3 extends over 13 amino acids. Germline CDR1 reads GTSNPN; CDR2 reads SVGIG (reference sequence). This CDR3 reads CAWSLQGMGEQYF. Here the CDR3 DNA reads TGTGCCTGGAGCCTGCAGGGGATGGGCGAGCAGTACTTC.

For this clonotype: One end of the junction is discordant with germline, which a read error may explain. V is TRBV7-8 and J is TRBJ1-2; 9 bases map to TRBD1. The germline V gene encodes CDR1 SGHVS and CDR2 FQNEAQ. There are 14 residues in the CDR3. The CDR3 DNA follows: TGTGCCAGCAGCGCGCAGACAGGGGGTGAGCAGTACTTCTTC. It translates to CASSAQTGGEQYFF.

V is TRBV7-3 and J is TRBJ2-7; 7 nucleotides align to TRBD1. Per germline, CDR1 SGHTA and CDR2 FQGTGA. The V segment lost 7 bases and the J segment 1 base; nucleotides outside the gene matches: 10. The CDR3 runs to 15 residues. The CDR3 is CASNPSGTASYEQYF. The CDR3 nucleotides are TGTGCCAGCAACCCATCCGGGACAGCTTCCTACGAGCAGTACTTC.